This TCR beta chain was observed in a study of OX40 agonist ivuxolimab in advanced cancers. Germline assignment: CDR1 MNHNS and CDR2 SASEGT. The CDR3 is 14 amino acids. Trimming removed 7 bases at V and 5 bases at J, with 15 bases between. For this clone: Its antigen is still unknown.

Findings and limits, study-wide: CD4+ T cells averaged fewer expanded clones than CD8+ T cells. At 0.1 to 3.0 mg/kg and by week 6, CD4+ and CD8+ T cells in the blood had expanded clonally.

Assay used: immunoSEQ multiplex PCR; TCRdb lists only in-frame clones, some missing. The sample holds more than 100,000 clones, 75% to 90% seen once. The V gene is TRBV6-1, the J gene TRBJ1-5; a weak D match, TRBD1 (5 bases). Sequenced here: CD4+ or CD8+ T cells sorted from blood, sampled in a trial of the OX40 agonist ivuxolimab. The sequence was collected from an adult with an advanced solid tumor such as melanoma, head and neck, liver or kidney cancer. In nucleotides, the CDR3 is TGTGCCAGCAAGTCAGGGAGAACAGATCAGCCCCAGCATTTT. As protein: CASKSGRTDQPQHF.